These T cell receptor beta chains were read from a single sample in a study of identical twins. Via MiXCR, TCRdb re-called the 5' RACE reads, giving one row per CDR3 protein. The table shows about 530,000 distinct CDR3 sequences, with about a fifth occurring only once. The same data also went into a second study, on yellow fever vaccine responses in identical twins.

Material: CD4+ T cells sorted from blood. The receptor source for this set is a woman aged 18-29 years in good health. Both conserved end residues are part of each CDR3. D genes are given only for firm matches. Only part of the rows carry a size: once, few, many, or a class if the clone is expanded.

v_gene	abundance	j_gene	d_gene	CDR3aa	CDR3nt
TRBV20-1	few	TRBJ2-1	TRBD2	CSALLGGRGSYNEQFF	TGCAGTGCTCTCTTGGGCGGGAGGGGCTCGTACAATGAGCAGTTCTTC
TRBV12-3/TRBV12-4	-	TRBJ2-2	-	CASSSYRVNTGELFF	TGTGCCAGCAGTTCGTACAGGGTGAACACCGGGGAGCTGTTTTTT
TRBV7-2	-	TRBJ2-1	TRBD1	CASSRTGTGVNEQFF	TGTGCCAGCAGCCGAACCGGGACAGGGGTCAATGAGCAGTTCTTC
TRBV9	-	TRBJ2-3	TRBD2	CASSVGVAGGLTDTQYF	TGTGCCAGCAGCGTAGGAGTAGCGGGGGGCCTCACAGATACGCAGTATTTT
TRBV24-1	-	TRBJ2-1	-	CATAPSGLNVDEQFF	TGTGCCACCGCACCCTCTGGGCTAAACGTCGATGAGCAGTTCTTC
TRBV5-1	-	TRBJ2-3	-	CASSLGHEADTQYF	TGCGCCAGCAGCTTGGGCCACGAAGCGGATACGCAGTATTTT
TRBV5-4	few	TRBJ2-1	-	CASSLFSGSYNEQFF	TGTGCCAGCAGTCTCTTTTCAGGCTCCTACAATGAGCAGTTCTTC
TRBV6-5	-	TRBJ2-1	-	CASITPRSGTWIHEQFF	TGTGCCAGCATTACCCCCCGTTCGGGGACGTGGATCCATGAGCAGTTCTTC
TRBV20-1	-	TRBJ2-1	-	CSARRLVDEQFF	TGCAGTGCCAGACGGCTAGTGGATGAGCAGTTCTTC
TRBV12-3/TRBV12-4	-	TRBJ2-7	-	CASSQTVRREQYF	TGTGCCAGCAGCCAAACCGTGCGGCGGGAGCAGTACTTC